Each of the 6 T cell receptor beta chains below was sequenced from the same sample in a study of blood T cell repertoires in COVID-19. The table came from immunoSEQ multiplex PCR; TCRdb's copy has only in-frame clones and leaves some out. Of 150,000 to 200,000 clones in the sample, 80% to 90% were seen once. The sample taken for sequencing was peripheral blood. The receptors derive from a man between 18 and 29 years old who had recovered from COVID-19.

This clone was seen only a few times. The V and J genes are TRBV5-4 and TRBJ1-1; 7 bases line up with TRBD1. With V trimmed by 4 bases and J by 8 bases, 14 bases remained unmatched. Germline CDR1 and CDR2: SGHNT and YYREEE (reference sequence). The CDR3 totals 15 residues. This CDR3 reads CASSRGTAALEEAFF. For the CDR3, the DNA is TGTGCCAGCAGCAGAGGGACAGCCGCGTTGGAAGAAGCTTTCTTT.

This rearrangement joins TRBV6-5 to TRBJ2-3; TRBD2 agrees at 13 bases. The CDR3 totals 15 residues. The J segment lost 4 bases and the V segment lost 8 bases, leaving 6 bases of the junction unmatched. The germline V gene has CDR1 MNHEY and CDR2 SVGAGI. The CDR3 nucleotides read TGTGCCAGCGTTTTCGGACTAGCGGGAGCAGATACGCAGTATTTT. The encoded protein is CASVFGLAGADTQYF.

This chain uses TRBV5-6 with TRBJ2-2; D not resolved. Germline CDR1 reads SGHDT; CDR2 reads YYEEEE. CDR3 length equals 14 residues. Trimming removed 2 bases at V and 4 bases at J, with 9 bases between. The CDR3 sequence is CASSFFRFTGELFF. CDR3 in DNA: TGTGCCAGCAGCTTCTTCAGGTTCACCGGGGAGCTGTTTTTT.

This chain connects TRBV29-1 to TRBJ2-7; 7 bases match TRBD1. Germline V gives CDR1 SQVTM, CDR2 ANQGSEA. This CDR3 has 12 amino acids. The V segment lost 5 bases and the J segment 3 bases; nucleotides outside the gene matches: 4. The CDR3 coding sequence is TGCAGCGTTACCCGACAGGGCTACGAGCAGTACTTC. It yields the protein CSVTRQGYEQYF.

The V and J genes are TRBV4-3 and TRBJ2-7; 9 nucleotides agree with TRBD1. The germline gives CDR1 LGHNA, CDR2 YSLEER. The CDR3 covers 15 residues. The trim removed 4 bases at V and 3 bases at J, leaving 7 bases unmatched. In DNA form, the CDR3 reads TGCGCCAGCAGCCGGGGGTCGGGACAGGGCTACGAGCAGTACTTC. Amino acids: CASSRGSGQGYEQYF.

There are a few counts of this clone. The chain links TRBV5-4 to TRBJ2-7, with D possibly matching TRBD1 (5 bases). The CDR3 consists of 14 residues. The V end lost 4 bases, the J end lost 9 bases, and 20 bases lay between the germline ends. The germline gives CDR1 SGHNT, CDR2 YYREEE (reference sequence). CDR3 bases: TGTGCCAGCAGCCCAGGGTCTAAATCCTTGGGGCAGTACTTC. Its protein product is CASSPGSKSLGQYF.